This paragraph covers one T cell receptor (beta chain) sequence. Its matching antigen is unknown. The sample's time point: cycle 4 day 1 (C4D1), after 6 weeks of nivolumab. The patients all showed relapse after autologous stem cell transplantation, while their brentuximab vedotin exposure varied. Researchers used magnetic negative selection to pull out pure CD4+ T cells from thawed PBMCs. Data came from immunoSEQ multiplex PCR; TCRdb stores just in-frame clones and leaves some out. The sample carries thousands of clones, roughly three quarters recorded once. This entry is derived from a study of PD-1 blockade in classical Hodgkin lymphoma. Study-wide findings and caveats: With CD4+ cells, TCR diversity rose significantly by C4D1, but not with CD8+ cells. Baseline TCR diversity was reportedly lower in newly diagnosed patients than healthy donors. Similar baseline diversity was found in complete responders and newly diagnosed patients.

The CDR3 totals 13 residues. Trimming took 5 bases from V and 8 from J, leaving 12 bases between them. Per the germline V gene, CDR1 is SGHTA and CDR2 is FQGNSA. The rearrangement links TRBV7-2 to TRBJ2-2; unclear D gene. Sequenced here: CD4+ T cells from blood, sampled before the fourth cycle of nivolumab. The origin of this receptor is a human donor with classical Hodgkin lymphoma. The CDR3 region has the DNA TGTGCCAGCAGCCCGCGACCCGGAGGGGAGCTGTTTTTT. It codes for CASSPRPGGELFF. Full variable domain (rest looked up from reference TRBV7-2 and TRBJ2-2): GAGVSQSPSNKVTEKGKDVELRCDPISGHTALYWYRQSLGQGLEFLIYFQGNSAPDKSGLPSDRFSAERTGGSVSTLTIQRTQQEDSAVYLCASSPRPGGELFFGEGSRLTVL.